The present T cell receptor beta chain was sequenced within a study of PD-L1 blockade in urothelial cancer. About the study: At 6 weeks and at 3 weeks (second dose) after treatment start, blood was analyzed.

The CDR3 totals 16 residues. CDR1 is SGHTA, CDR2 FQGNSA, per germline. The trim removed 4 bases at V and 8 bases at J, leaving 6 bases unmatched. Described time point: peripheral blood 6 weeks after treatment start. Profiling relied on immunoSEQ multiplex PCR, and the TCRdb table lists in-frame clones only, not all of them. The sample has under 55,000 clones, approximately 82% seen once. The TCR sequence derives from a man in his sixties with urothelial cancer. V usage is TRBV7-2 and J usage is TRBJ2-2, with 14 bases aligning to TRBD2. The sample consisted of PBMCs, taken around atezolizumab (anti-PD-L1) treatment. CDR3 coding DNA: TGTGCCAGCAGCTCCCAGGGACTAGCGGGAGAGGGGGAGCTGTTTTTT. Translating it yields CASSSQGLAGEGELFF.